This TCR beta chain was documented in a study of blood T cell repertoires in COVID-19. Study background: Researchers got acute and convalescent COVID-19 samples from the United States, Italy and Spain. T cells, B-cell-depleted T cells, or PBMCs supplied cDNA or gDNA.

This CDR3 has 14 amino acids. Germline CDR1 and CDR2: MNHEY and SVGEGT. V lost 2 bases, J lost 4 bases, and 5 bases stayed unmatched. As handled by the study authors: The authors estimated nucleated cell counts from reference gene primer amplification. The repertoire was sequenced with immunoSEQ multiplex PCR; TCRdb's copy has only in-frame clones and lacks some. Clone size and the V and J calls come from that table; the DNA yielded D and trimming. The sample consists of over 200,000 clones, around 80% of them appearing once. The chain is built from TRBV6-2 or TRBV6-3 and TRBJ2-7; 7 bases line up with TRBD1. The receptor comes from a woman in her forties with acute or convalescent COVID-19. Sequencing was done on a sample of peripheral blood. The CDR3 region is CASSYDRVVYEQYF. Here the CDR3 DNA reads TGTGCCAGCAGTTACGACAGGGTCGTATACGAGCAGTACTTC.